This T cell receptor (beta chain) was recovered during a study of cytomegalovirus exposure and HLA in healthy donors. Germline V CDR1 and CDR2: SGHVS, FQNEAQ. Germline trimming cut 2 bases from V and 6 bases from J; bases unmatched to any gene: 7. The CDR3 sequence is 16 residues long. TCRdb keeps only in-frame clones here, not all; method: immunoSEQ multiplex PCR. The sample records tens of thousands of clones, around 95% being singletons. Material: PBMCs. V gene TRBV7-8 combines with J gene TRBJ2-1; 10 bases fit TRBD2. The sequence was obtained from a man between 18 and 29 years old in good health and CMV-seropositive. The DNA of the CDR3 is TGTGCCAGCAGCTTACTAGCGGGGGCTTCCGGCAATGAGCAGTTCTTC. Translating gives CASSLLAGASGNEQFF.